The rows below give T cell receptor beta chains drawn from one sample of a study of blood T cell repertoires in COVID-19. TCRdb keeps only in-frame clones here, not all; method: immunoSEQ multiplex PCR. Of some 76,000 clones in the sample, around nine tenths were seen once. Sequenced sample: peripheral blood. The receptors come from a young woman with acute or convalescent COVID-19. The CDR3 runs from the conserved cysteine through the conserved F or W. A D gene is named only where the DNA matches it firmly. Clone size appears in some rows only: once, few, many, or a class for an expanded clone.

D gene,CDR3 length,clone size,J gene,V gene,CDR3 protein,CDR3 DNA
TRBD1,16,-,TRBJ1-1,TRBV10-3,CAISEPSGTGKTEAFF,TGTGCCATCAGTGAGCCATCCGGGACAGGGAAGACTGAAGCTTTCTTT
TRBD1,16,-,TRBJ1-4,TRBV2,CASSEARTGSGEKLFF,TGTGCCAGCAGTGAAGCTAGGACAGGGTCTGGTGAAAAACTGTTTTTT
-,16,once,TRBJ1-5,TRBV19,CASSMGQEGSNQPQHF,TGTGCCAGTAGTATGGGTCAGGAGGGTAGCAATCAGCCCCAGCATTTT
-,14,-,TRBJ2-5,TRBV15,CATSLRRGEETQYF,TGTGCCACCAGCCTACGCAGGGGGGAAGAGACCCAGTACTTC
-,14,few,TRBJ1-6,TRBV28,CASSLLGTFSPLHF,TGTGCCAGCAGTTTACTTGGGACATTCTCACCCCTCCACTTT
-,14,once,TRBJ1-6,TRBV3-1/TRBV3-2,CASSRDTYNSPLHF,TGTGCCAGCAGCCGTGACACCTATAATTCACCCCTCCACTTT
-,13,-,TRBJ1-5,TRBV29-1,CSVVDSLNQPQHF,TGCAGCGTGGTCGACAGCCTCAATCAGCCCCAGCATTTT
TRBD1,14,-,TRBJ1-2,TRBV27,CASSLVPGGYGYTF,TGTGCCAGCAGTTTAGTACCAGGGGGCTATGGCTACACCTTC
TRBD2,15,-,TRBJ2-1,TRBV6-4,CASSPSGGAGNEQFF,TGTGCCAGCAGTCCTAGCGGGGGGGCCGGTAATGAGCAGTTCTTC
-,14,-,TRBJ1-2,TRBV19,CASTDTSGNYGYTF,TGTGCCAGTACCGACACATCCGGTAACTATGGCTACACCTTC
-,16,-,TRBJ1-1,TRBV30,CAWSVRLGLWDTEAFF,TGTGCCTGGAGTGTACGGCTAGGTTTGTGGGACACTGAAGCTTTCTTT
-,11,-,TRBJ2-5,TRBV7-2,CASSNRATQYF,TGTGCCAGCAGCAACAGGGCGACCCAGTACTTC
-,15,-,TRBJ1-1,TRBV7-9,CASSLNTGGNTEAFF,TGTGCCAGCAGCTTAAACACGGGAGGGAACACTGAAGCTTTCTTT
TRBD2,15,-,TRBJ2-1,TRBV3-1/TRBV3-2,CASSPYSGSLNEQFF,TGTGCCAGCAGCCCCTATAGCGGGAGCCTCAATGAGCAGTTCTTC
-,16,-,TRBJ2-1,TRBV14,CASSQNWGRGYNEQFF,TGTGCCAGCAGCCAAAATTGGGGCAGGGGCTACAATGAGCAGTTCTTC
-,15,-,TRBJ1-2,TRBV6-5,CASSLSQGTGYGYTF,TGTGCCAGCAGTCTTTCACAGGGTACTGGCTATGGCTACACCTTC
-,15,few,TRBJ2-3,TRBV2,CASSEAGGSTDTQYF,TGTGCCAGCAGTGAAGCCGGGGGTAGCACAGATACGCAGTATTTT
TRBD1,15,-,TRBJ2-1,TRBV5-6,CASSTGGWASGEQFF,TGTGCCAGCAGCACAGGGGGCTGGGCTAGTGGTGAGCAGTTCTTC
TRBD1,16,once,TRBJ2-5,TRBV5-8,CASSPGQGGVQETQYF,TGTGCCAGCAGCCCAGGACAGGGCGGGGTTCAAGAGACCCAGTACTTC
-,15,-,TRBJ1-1,TRBV28,CASSRLIGMRTEAFF,TGTGCCAGCAGTCGTTTGATCGGGATGCGCACTGAAGCTTTCTTT
TRBD1,16,-,TRBJ2-7,TRBV3-1/TRBV3-2,CASSQGPGGYSYEQYF,TGTGCCAGCAGCCAAGGCCCAGGGGGTTACTCCTACGAGCAGTACTTC
-,11,-,TRBJ1-1,TRBV20-1,CSARPVSNAFF,TGCAGTGCTAGACCCGTTAGTAACGCTTTCTTT
-,14,-,TRBJ2-3,TRBV7-9,CASSFVGSTDTQYF,TGTGCCAGCAGCTTTGTCGGGAGCACAGATACGCAGTATTTT
-,17,-,TRBJ2-1,TRBV27,CASSPARGANTYNEQFF,TGTGCCAGCAGCCCCGCCAGGGGGGCGAATACCTACAATGAGCAGTTCTTC
TRBD1,15,-,TRBJ1-1,TRBV7-8,CASSLARRGGGEAFF,TGTGCCAGCAGCTTAGCGCGGAGAGGGGGCGGTGAAGCTTTCTTT
-,15,-,TRBJ1-5,TRBV7-2,CASSSTGFSAQPQHF,TGTGCCAGCAGCTCAACAGGGTTTTCTGCCCAGCCCCAGCATTTT
-,13,once,TRBJ2-7,TRBV12-3/TRBV12-4,CASSLSRNYEQYF,TGTGCCAGCAGTTTATCCAGAAACTACGAGCAGTACTTC
-,15,-,TRBJ2-7,TRBV6-2/TRBV6-3,CASSNRERETYEQYF,TGTGCCAGCAGTAACCGCGAGAGGGAAACCTACGAGCAGTACTTC
-,11,-,TRBJ2-3,TRBV12-3/TRBV12-4,CASSWDNTQYF,TGTGCCAGCAGTTGGGACAATACGCAGTATTTT
-,14,-,TRBJ1-2,TRBV5-8,CASSFGQGNYGYTF,TGTGCCAGCAGCTTTGGCCAGGGGAACTATGGCTACACCTTC
-,13,-,TRBJ2-1,TRBV10-3,CAIRDQRNNEQFF,TGTGCCATCAGAGACCAGAGGAACAATGAGCAGTTCTTC
TRBD1,14,-,TRBJ1-6,TRBV2,CASRTGNWNSPLHF,TGTGCCAGCCGGACAGGGAATTGGAATTCACCCCTCCACTTT
TRBD1,18,-,TRBJ1-1,TRBV5-4,CASSPPPGQGLGNTEAFF,TGTGCCAGCAGCCCGCCCCCGGGACAGGGATTGGGGAACACTGAAGCTTTCTTT
-,17,-,TRBJ2-5,TRBV11-2,CASSLGTIRGYGETQYF,TGTGCCAGCAGCTTGGGCACGATAAGGGGGTACGGAGAGACCCAGTACTTC
TRBD1,16,-,TRBJ2-7,TRBV4-1,CASSPGGTGGIYEQYF,TGCGCCAGCAGCCCAGGGGGGACAGGGGGCATCTACGAGCAGTACTTC
TRBD2,16,-,TRBJ2-1,TRBV4-1,CASSQGSGDSYNEQFF,TGCGCCAGCAGCCAGGGGAGCGGGGACTCCTACAATGAGCAGTTCTTC
-,21,-,TRBJ2-6,TRBV7-8,CASSLDHSPGPRLSGANVLTF,TGTGCCAGCAGCTTAGATCACAGTCCAGGGCCCCGACTCTCTGGGGCCAACGTCCTGACTTTC
TRBD1,13,-,TRBJ1-5,TRBV5-6,CASSKDRGQPQHF,TGTGCCAGCAGCAAAGACAGGGGACAGCCCCAGCATTTT
TRBD2,14,-,TRBJ2-3,TRBV29-1,CSVGVAGGSNTQYF,TGCAGCGTTGGGGTGGCGGGGGGTTCTAATACGCAGTATTTT
TRBD1,15,once,TRBJ1-1,TRBV5-6,CASSWGDDRETEAFF,TGTGCCAGCAGCTGGGGGGATGACAGGGAAACTGAAGCTTTCTTT
-,16,-,TRBJ1-5,TRBV7-8,CASSLAEGLGNQPQHF,TGTGCCAGCAGCTTAGCAGAGGGCTTGGGCAATCAGCCCCAGCATTTT
TRBD1,15,-,TRBJ1-2,TRBV3-1/TRBV3-2,CASSQEPGTGYGYTF,TGTGCCAGCAGCCAAGAACCCGGGACAGGGTATGGCTACACCTTC
TRBD2,14,-,TRBJ2-1,TRBV7-2,CASSLSGSYNEQFF,TGTGCCAGCAGCCTTAGCGGGTCCTACAATGAGCAGTTCTTC
TRBD2,14,-,TRBJ2-1,TRBV7-2,CASSLGLAQGEQFF,TGTGCCAGCAGCTTGGGACTAGCGCAGGGTGAGCAGTTCTTC
TRBD1,13,-,TRBJ2-7,TRBV30,CAWRSKQGFEQYF,TGTGCCTGGAGGAGTAAACAGGGGTTCGAGCAGTACTTC
-,15,-,TRBJ2-1,TRBV5-1,CASSSQTGGGNEQFF,TGCGCCAGCAGCTCGCAGACAGGAGGAGGTAATGAGCAGTTCTTC
-,14,-,TRBJ1-1,TRBV9,CASSSEQGNTEAFF,TGTGCCAGCAGCTCAGAGCAGGGGAACACTGAAGCTTTCTTT
TRBD2,16,-,TRBJ2-5,TRBV6-2/TRBV6-3,CASSYPRIAGQETQYF,TGTGCCAGCAGTTACCCGAGAATAGCGGGGCAAGAGACCCAGTACTTC
-,13,once,TRBJ1-1,TRBV11-3,CASSTSRDTEAFF,TGTGCCAGCAGCACAAGCAGGGACACTGAAGCTTTCTTT
-,17,-,TRBJ2-3,TRBV7-9,CASSKTLPGTGADTQYF,TGTGCCAGCAGCAAGACTTTACCGGGGACTGGCGCAGATACGCAGTATTTT
-,14,few,TRBJ1-5,TRBV10-2,CASSEQNSNQPQHF,TGCGCCAGCAGTGAACAGAATAGCAATCAGCCCCAGCATTTT
TRBD2,16,few,TRBJ2-1,TRBV27,CASSLLAGGRSNEQFF,TGTGCCAGCAGTTTATTAGCGGGAGGTCGTTCCAATGAGCAGTTCTTC
TRBD2,15,-,TRBJ2-1,TRBV4-2,CASSLRGGTYNEQFF,TGTGCCAGCAGCCTTCGGGGGGGAACCTACAATGAGCAGTTCTTC
TRBD1,14,-,TRBJ1-2,TRBV9,CASSVGQGTGGYTF,TGTGCCAGCAGCGTAGGACAGGGAACGGGTGGCTACACCTTC